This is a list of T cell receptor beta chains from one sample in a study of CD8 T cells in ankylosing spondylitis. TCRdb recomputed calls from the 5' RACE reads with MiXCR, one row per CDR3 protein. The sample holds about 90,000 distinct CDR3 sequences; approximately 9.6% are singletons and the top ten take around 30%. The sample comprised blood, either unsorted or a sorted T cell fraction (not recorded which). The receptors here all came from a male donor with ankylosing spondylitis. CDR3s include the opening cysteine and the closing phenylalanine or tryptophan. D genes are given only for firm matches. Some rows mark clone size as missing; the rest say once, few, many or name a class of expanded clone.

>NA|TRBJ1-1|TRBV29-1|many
CSVEDVGEGMDTEAFF
TGCAGCGTTGAAGATGTGGGGGAAGGTATGGACACTGAAGCTTTCTTT
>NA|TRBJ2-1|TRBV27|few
CASSLAVGGNEQFF
TGTGCCAGCAGTCTAGCGGTAGGGGGCAATGAGCAGTTCTTC
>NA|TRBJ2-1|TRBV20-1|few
CSAKTYPGTPSYNEQFF
TGCAGTGCTAAAACATACCCCGGGACTCCCTCATACAATGAGCAGTTCTTC
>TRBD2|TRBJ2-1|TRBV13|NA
CASSPESTSGRNEQFF
TGTGCCAGCAGCCCAGAGTCGACTAGCGGGAGGAATGAGCAGTTCTTC
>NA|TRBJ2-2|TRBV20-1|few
CSARIPNTGELFF
TGCAGTGCTAGAATACCGAACACCGGGGAGCTGTTTTTT
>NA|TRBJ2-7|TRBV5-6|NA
CASSFIQGPYEQYF
TGTGCCAGCAGCTTTATACAGGGACCCTACGAGCAGTACTTC
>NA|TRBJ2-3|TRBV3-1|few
CASSPGAIGLVATDTQYF
TGTGCCAGCAGCCCAGGGGCCATCGGACTAGTGGCCACAGATACGCAGTATTTT
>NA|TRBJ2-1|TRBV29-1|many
CSVEEVSYNEQFF
TGCAGCGTTGAAGAGGTATCGTACAATGAGCAGTTCTTC
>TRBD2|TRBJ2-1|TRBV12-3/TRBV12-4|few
CASSLRLAGRYNEQFF
TGTGCCAGCAGCCTCCGACTAGCGGGCCGATACAATGAGCAGTTCTTC
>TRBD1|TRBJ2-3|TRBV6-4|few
CASSPGQGGSTDTQYF
TGTGCCAGCAGTCCGGGACAGGGGGGTAGCACAGATACGCAGTATTTT
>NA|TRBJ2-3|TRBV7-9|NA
CASSPNPGRDTDTQYF
TGTGCCAGCAGCCCAAACCCGGGACGGGACACAGATACGCAGTATTTT
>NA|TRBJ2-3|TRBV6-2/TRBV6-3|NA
CASSYWDPITDTQYF
TGTGCCAGCAGTTACTGGGACCCAATCACAGATACGCAGTATTTT
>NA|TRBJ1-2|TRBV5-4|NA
CASSLTGDDYGYTF
TGTGCCAGCAGCTTGACGGGGGATGACTATGGCTACACCTTC
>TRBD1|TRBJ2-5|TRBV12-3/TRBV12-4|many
CASSPHRGALQETQYF
TGTGCCAGCAGTCCCCACAGGGGTGCGTTGCAAGAGACCCAGTACTTC
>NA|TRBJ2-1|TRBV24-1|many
CATSEEGHEQFF
TGTGCCACCAGTGAGGAGGGTCATGAGCAGTTCTTC
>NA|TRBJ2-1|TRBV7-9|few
CASSLRDGPPFYEQFF
TGTGCCAGCAGCCTCAGGGACGGGCCACCTTTTTATGAGCAGTTCTTC
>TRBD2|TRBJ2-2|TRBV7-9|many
CASSSGLAGLNTGELFF
TGTGCCAGCAGCTCCGGACTAGCGGGACTTAACACCGGGGAGCTGTTTTTT
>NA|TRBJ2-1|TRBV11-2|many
CASSLDMDYNNEQFF
TGTGCCAGCAGCTTAGATATGGACTATAACAATGAGCAGTTCTTC
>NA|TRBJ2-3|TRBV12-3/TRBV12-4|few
CASSFEGVADTQYF
TGTGCCAGCAGTTTCGAGGGAGTCGCAGATACGCAGTATTTT
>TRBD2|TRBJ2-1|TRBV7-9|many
CASLLSGGGSYNEQFF
TGTGCCAGCCTCCTTAGCGGGGGGGGGAGCTACAATGAGCAGTTCTTC
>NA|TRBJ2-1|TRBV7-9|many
CASSLGNEQFF
TGTGCCAGCAGCTTGGGGAATGAGCAGTTCTTC
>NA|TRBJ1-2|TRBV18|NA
CASSSTGSYYGYTF
TGTGCCAGCTCGTCCACAGGGTCTTACTATGGCTACACCTTC
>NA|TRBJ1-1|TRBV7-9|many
CASSLGTTEAFF
TGTGCCAGCAGCTTAGGGACCACTGAAGCTTTCTTT
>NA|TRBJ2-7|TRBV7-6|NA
CASSVAGSPSYEQYF
TGTGCCAGCAGCGTCGCAGGGTCCCCCTCCTACGAGCAGTACTTC
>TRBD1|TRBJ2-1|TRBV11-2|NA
CASSPFARDRAYNEQFF
TGTGCCAGCAGCCCCTTTGCACGGGACAGGGCCTACAATGAGCAGTTCTTC
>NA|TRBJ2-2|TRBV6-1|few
CASPGGYGELFF
TGTGCCAGCCCTGGGGGATACGGGGAGCTGTTTTTT
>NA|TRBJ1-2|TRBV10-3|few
CAISVHKNYGYTF
TGTGCCATCAGTGTTCACAAAAACTATGGCTACACCTTC
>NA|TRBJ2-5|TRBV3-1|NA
CASSQGGLLRETQYF
TGTGCCAGCAGCCAAGGCGGGCTGCTCCGGGAGACCCAGTACTTC
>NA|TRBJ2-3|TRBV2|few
CATGLAGGLGFLADTQYF
NA
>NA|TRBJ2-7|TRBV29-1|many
CSVKGRSRSYEQYF
TGCAGCGTTAAGGGGAGGTCCCGCTCCTACGAGCAGTACTTC
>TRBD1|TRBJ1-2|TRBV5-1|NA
CASSLDSTDRVVYGYTF
TGCGCCAGCAGCTTGGATTCTACCGACAGGGTCGTTTATGGCTACACCTTC
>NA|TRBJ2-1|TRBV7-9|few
CAGDLARLSYNEQFF
TGTGCCGGGGATCTAGCGCGACTCTCCTACAATGAGCAGTTCTTC
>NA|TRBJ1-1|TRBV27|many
CASSLTRRLNTEAFF
TGTGCCAGCAGTTTGACGAGGAGACTGAACACTGAAGCTTTCTTT
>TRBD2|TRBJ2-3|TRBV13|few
CASTEGIAGGTDTQYF
TGTGCCAGCACCGAAGGAATAGCGGGAGGGACAGATACGCAGTATTTT
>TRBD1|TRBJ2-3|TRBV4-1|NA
CASRPPGQGALDTQYF
TGCGCCAGCAGACCCCCGGGACAGGGGGCGTTGGATACGCAGTATTTT
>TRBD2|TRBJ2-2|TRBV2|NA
CASTLAGGIGELFF
TGTGCCAGCACACTAGCGGGAGGCATCGGGGAGCTGTTTTTT
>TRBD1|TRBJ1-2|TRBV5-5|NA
CASSSAGTGDARLGYTF
TGTGCCAGCAGCTCGGCCGGGACAGGGGACGCGCGTCTTGGCTACACCTTC
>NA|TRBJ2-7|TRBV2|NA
CASRTESYEQYF
TGTGCCAGCCGGACAGAGTCCTACGAGCAGTACTTC
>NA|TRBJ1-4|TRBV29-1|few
CSARDTTGLFF
TGCAGCGCTAGGGACACCACGGGACTGTTTTTT
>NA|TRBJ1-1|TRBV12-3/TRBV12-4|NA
CASSLVGYTEAFF
TGTGCCAGCAGTTTAGTCGGGTACACTGAAGCTTTCTTT
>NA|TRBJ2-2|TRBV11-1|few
CASSFPGPSTQGDGELFF
TGTGCCAGCAGCTTCCCGGGACCCAGTACTCAGGGTGACGGGGAGCTGTTTTTT
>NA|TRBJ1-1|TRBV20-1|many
CSASAGENTEAFF
TGCAGTGCTAGTGCCGGGGAGAACACTGAAGCTTTCTTT
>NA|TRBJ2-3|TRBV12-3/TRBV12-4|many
CASRPLVRDGTGSDTQYF
TGTGCCAGCAGACCTCTCGTGCGGGACGGGACCGGGTCAGATACGCAGTATTTT
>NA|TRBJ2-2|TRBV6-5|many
CASSYSSTGEGTGELFF
TGTGCCAGCAGTTACTCCTCTACGGGAGAGGGCACCGGGGAGCTGTTTTTT
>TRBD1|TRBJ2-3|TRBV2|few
CASSTTGVRTDTQYF
TGTGCCAGCAGTACGACAGGGGTTAGAACAGATACGCAGTATTTT
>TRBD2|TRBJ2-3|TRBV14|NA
CASSWGLAGDTQYF
TGTGCCAGCAGCTGGGGACTAGCGGGAGATACGCAGTATTTT
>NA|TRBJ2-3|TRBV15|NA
CATSREFSTDTQYF
TGTGCCACCAGCAGAGAGTTTAGCACAGATACGCAGTATTTT
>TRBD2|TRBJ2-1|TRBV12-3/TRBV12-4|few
CASSSSGRINEQFF
TGTGCCAGCAGTTCTAGCGGGAGGATCAATGAGCAGTTCTTC
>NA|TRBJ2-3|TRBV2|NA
CASNEGIHTDTQYF
TGTGCCAGCAACGAGGGGATACACACAGATACGCAGTATTTT